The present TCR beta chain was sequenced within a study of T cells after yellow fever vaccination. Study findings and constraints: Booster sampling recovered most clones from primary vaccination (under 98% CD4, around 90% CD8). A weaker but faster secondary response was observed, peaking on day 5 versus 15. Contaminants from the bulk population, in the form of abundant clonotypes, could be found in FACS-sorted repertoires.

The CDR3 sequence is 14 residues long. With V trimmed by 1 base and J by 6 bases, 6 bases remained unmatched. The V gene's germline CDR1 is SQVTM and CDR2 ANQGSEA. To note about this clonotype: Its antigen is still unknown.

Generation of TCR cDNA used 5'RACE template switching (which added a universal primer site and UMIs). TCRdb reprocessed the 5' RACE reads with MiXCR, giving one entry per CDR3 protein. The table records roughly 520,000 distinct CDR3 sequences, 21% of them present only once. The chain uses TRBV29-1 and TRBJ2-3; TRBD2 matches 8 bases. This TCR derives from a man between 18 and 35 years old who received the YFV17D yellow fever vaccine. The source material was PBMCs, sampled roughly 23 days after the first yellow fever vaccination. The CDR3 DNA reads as TGCAGCGTTGAAGTGGGGCTAGCGGGCGATACGCAGTATTTT. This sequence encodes CSVEVGLAGDTQYF.